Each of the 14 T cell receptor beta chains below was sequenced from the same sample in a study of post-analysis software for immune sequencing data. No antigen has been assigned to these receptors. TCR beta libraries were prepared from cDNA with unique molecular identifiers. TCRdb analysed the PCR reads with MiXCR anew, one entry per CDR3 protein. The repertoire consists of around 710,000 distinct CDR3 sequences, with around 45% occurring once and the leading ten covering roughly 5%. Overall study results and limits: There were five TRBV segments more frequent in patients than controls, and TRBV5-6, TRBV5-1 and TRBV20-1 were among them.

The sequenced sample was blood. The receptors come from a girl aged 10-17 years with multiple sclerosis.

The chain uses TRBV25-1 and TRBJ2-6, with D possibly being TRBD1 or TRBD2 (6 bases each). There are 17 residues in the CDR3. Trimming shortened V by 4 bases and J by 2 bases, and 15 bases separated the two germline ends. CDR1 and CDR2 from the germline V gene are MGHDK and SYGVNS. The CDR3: CASSGRDTVPGANVLTF. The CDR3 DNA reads TGTGCCAGCAGTGGGAGGGACACCGTCCCTGGGGCCAACGTCCTGACTTTC.

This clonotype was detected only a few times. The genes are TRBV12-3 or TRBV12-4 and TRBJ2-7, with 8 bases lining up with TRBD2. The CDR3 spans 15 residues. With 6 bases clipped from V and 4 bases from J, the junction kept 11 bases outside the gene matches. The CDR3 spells CASSSPSGSSYEQYF. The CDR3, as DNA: TGTGCCAGCAGCTCTCCGAGCGGGAGCTCGTACGAGCAGTACTTC.

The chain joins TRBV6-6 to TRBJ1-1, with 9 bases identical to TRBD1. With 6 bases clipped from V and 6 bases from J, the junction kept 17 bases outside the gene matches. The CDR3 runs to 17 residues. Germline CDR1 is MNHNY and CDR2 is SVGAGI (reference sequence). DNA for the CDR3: TGTGCCAGCAGCCCGTACGGGACAGGGTCCCAGCAGTCTGAAGCTTTCTTT. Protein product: CASSPYGTGSQQSEAFF.

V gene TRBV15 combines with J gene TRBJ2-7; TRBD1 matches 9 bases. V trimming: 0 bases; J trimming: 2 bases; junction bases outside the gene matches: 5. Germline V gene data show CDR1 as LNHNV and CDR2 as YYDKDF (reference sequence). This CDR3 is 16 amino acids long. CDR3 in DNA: TGTGCCACCAGCAGAGATGGACAGGGGAAACCCTACGAGCAGTACTTC. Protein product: CATSRDGQGKPYEQYF.

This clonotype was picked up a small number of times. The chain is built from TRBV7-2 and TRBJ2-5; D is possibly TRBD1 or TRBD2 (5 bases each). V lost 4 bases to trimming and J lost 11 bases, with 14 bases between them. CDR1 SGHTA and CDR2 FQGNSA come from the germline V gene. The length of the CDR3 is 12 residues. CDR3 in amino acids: CASSSQDWGQYF. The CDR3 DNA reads TGTGCCAGCAGCTCTCAAGACTGGGGGCAGTACTTC.

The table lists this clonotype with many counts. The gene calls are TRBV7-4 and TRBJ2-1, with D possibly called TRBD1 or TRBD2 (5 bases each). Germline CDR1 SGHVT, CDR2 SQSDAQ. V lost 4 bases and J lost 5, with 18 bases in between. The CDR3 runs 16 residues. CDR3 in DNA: TGTGCCAGCAGCTCCTTCGTCCGGGACGGAGACAATGAGCAGTTCTTC. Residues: CASSSFVRDGDNEQFF.

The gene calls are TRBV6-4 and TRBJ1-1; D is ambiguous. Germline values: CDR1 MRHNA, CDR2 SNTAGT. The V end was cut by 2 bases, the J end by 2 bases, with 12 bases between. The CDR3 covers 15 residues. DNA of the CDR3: TGTGCCAGCAGTGACCGGACGGCTATAAACACTGAAGCTTTCTTT. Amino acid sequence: CASSDRTAINTEAFF.

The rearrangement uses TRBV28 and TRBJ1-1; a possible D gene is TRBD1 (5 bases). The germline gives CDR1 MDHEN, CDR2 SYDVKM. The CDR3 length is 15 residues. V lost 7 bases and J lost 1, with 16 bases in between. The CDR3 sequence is CASKAVTVRNTEAFF. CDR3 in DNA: TGTGCCAGCAAAGCCGTGACAGTTAGGAACACTGAAGCTTTCTTT.

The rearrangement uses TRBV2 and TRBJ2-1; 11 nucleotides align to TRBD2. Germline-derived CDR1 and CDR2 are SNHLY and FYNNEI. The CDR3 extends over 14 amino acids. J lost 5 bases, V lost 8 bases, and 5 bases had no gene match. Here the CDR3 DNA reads TGTGCCAGCCTCGGACTAGCGGGTAACAATGAGCAGTTCTTC. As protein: CASLGLAGNNEQFF.

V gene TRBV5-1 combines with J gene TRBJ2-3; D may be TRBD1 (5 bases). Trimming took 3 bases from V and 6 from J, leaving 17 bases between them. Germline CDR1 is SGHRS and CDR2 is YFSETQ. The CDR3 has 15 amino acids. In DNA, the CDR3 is TGCGCCAGCAGCTCCACCCCGGCGGACACCGATACGCAGTATTTT. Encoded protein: CASSSTPADTDTQYF. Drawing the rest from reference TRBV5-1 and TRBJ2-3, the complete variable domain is KAGVTQTPRYLIKTRGQQVTLSCSPISGHRSVSWYQQTPGQGLQFLFEYFSETQRNKGNFPGRFSGRQFSNSRSEMNVSTLELGDSALYLCASSSTPADTDTQYFGPGTRLTVL.

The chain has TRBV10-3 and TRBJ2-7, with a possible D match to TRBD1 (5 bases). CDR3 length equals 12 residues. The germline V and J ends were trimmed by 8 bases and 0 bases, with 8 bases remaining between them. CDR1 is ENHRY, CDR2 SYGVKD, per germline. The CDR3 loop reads CAIQGVSYEQYF. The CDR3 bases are TGTGCCATCCAGGGTGTCTCCTACGAGCAGTACTTC.

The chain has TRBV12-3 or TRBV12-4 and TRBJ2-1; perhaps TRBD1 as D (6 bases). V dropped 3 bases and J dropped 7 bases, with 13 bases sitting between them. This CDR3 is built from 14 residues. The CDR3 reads CASSFRQVQNEQFF. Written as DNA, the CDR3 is TGTGCCAGCAGTTTTCGACAGGTCCAAAATGAGCAGTTCTTC.

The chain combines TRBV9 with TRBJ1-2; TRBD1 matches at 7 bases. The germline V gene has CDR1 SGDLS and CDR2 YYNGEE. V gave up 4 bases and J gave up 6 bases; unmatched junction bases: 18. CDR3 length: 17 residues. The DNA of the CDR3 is TGTGCCAGCAGCTCCCACGGGGCGACAGGGACTGGGGATGGCTACACCTTC. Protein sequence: CASSSHGATGTGDGYTF.

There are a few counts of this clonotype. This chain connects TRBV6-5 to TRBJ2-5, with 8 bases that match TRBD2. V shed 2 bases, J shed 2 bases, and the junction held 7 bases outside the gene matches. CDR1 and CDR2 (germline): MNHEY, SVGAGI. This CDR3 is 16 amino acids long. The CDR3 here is CASSYQASGYQETQYF. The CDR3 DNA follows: TGTGCCAGCAGTTACCAGGCTAGCGGGTATCAAGAGACCCAGTACTTC.